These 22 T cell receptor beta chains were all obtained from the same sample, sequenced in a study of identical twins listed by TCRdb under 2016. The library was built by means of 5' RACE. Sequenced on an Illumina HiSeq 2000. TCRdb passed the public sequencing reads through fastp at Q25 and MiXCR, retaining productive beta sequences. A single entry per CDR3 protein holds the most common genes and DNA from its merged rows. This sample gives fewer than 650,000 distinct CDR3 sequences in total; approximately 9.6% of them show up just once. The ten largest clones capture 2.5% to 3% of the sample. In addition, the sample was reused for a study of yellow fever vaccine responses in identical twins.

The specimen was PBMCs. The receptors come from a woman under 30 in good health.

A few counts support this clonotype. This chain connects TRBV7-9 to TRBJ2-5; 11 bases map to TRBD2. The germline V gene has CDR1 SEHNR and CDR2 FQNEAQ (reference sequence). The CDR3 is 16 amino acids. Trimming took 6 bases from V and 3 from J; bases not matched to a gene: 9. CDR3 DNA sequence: TGTGCCAGCAGGCCACTAGCGGGAGAACTCGAAGAGACCCAGTACTTC. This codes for CASRPLAGELEETQYF.

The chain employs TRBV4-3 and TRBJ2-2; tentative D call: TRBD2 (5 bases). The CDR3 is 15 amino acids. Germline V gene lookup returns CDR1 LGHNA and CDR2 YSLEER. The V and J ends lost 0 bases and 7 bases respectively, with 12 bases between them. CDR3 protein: CASSQEGPGFGELFF. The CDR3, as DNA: TGCGCCAGCAGCCAAGAGGGCCCGGGATTCGGGGAGCTGTTTTTT.

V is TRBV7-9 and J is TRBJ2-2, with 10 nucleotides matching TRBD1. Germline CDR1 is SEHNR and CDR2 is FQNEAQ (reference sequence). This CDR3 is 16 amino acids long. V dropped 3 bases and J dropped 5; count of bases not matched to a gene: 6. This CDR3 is CASSFRDRGRTGELFF. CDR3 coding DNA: TGTGCCAGCAGCTTCCGGGACAGGGGTCGTACCGGGGAGCTGTTTTTT.

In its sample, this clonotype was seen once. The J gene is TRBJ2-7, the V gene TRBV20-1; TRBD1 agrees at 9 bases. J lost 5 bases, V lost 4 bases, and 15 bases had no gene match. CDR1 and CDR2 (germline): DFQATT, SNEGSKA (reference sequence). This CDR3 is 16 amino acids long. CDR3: CSATHVPTGGRNEQYF. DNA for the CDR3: TGCAGTGCTACCCACGTCCCCACAGGGGGCAGAAACGAGCAGTACTTC.

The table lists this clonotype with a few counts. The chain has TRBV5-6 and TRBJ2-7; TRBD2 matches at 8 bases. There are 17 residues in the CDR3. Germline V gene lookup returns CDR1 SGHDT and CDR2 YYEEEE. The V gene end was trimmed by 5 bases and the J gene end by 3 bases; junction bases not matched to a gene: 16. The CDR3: CASRPFQRGSGNYEQYF. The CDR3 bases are TGTGCCAGCAGACCCTTCCAGCGGGGTAGCGGGAACTACGAGCAGTACTTC.

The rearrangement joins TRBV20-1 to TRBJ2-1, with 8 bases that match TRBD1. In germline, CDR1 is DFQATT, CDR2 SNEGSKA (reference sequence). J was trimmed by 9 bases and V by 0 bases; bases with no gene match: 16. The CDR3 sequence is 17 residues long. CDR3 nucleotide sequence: TGCAGTGCTAGAGATCGTGAGGGGACAGGATTAGGGGGTGAGCAGTTCTTC. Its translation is CSARDREGTGLGGEQFF.

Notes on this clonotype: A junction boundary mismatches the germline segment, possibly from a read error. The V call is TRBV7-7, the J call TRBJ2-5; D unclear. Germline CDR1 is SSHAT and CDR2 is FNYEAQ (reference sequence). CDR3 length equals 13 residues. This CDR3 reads CASSLAASETQYF. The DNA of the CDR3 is TGTGCTAGCAGCTTAGCAGCGTCAGAGACCCAGTACTTC.

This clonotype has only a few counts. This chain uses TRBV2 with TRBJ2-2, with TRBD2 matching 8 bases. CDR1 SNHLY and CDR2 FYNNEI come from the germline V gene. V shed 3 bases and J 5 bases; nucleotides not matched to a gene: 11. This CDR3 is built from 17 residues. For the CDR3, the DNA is TGTGCCAGCAGTGACACGGGCGGGGGGCGTGGGACCGGGGAGCTGTTTTTT. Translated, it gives CASSDTGGGRGTGELFF.

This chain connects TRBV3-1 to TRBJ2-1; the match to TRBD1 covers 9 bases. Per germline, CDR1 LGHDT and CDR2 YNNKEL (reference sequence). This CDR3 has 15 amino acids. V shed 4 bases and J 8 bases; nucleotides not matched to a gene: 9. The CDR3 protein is CASSPGQGWDDEQFF. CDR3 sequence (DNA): TGTGCCAGCAGCCCCGGACAGGGGTGGGACGATGAGCAGTTCTTC.

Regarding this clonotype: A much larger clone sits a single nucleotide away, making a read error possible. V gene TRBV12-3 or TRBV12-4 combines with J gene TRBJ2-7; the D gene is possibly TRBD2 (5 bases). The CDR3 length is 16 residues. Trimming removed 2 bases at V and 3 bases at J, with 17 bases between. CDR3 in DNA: TGTGCCAGCAGTTTATTAACCCCTAGCCCCAACTACGAGCAGTACTTC. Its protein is CASSLLTPSPNYEQYF.

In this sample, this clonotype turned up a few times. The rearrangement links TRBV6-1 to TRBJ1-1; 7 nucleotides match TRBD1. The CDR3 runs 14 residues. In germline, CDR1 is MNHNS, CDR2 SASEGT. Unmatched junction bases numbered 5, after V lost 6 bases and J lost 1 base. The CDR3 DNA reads TGTGCCAGCAGAGGAAGGACAGGGAACACTGAAGCTTTCTTT. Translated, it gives CASRGRTGNTEAFF.

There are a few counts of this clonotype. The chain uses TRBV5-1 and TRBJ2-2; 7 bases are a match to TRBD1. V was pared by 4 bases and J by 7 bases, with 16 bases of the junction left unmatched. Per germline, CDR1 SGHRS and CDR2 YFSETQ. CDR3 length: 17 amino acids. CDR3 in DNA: TGCGCCAGCAGCCCAGACAGGGAATGGTGGCAAGTCGGGGAGCTGTTTTTT. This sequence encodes CASSPDREWWQVGELFF.

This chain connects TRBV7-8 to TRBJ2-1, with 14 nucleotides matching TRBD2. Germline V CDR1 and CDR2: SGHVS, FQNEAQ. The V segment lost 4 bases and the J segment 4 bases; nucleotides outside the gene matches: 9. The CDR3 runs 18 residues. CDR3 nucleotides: TGTGCCAGCAGCTCGACGGGAGGACTAGCGGGGGGTTACAATGAGCAGTTCTTC. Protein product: CASSSTGGLAGGYNEQFF.

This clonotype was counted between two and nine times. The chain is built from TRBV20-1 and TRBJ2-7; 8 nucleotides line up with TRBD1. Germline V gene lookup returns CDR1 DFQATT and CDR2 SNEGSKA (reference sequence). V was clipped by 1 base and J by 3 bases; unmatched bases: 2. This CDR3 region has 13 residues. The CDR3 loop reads CSARGQGFYEQYF. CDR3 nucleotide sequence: TGCAGTGCTAGAGGACAGGGGTTCTACGAGCAGTACTTC.

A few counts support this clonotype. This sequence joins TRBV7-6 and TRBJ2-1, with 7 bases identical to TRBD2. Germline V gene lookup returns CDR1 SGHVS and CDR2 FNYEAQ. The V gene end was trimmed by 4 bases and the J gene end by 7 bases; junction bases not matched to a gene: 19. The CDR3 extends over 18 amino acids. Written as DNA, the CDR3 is TGTGCCAGCAGCTCTTATAGAACAGAGCGGGATGGAGGGAATGAGCAGTTCTTC. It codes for CASSSYRTERDGGNEQFF.

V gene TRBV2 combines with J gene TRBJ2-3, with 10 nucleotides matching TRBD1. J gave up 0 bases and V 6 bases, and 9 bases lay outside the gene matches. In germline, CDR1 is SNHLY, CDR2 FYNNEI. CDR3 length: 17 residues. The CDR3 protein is CASSSGQGFPSTDTQYF. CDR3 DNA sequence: TGTGCCAGCAGCTCGGGACAGGGGTTTCCGAGCACAGATACGCAGTATTTT. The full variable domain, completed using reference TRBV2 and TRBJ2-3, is EPEVTQTPSHQVTQMGQEVILRCVPISNHLYFYWYRQILGQKVEFLVSFYNNEISEKSEIFDDQFSVERPDGSNFTLKIRSTKLEDSAMYFCASSSGQGFPSTDTQYFGPGTRLTVL.

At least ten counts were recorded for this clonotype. CDR3 in DNA: TGCAGTGCTAGGGTAGCGGGAGTTTACGAGCAGTACTTC. This sequence encodes CSARVAGVYEQYF. The gene calls are TRBV20-1 and TRBJ2-7, with 9 bases lining up with TRBD2. The CDR3 is 13 amino acids. J was trimmed by 4 bases and V by 3 bases; bases with no gene match: 4. Germline CDR1 and CDR2: DFQATT and SNEGSKA (reference sequence).

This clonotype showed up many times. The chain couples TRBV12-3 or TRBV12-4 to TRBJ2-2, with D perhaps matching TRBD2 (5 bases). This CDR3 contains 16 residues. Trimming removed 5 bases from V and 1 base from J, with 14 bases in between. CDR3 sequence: CASSPSRAGNTGELFF. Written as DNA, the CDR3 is TGTGCCAGCAGTCCTTCCCGGGCGGGGAACACCGGGGAGCTGTTTTTT.

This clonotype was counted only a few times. The DNA of the CDR3 is TGTGCCAGCAGTTACGGGACAGTAAACACTGAAGCTTTCTTT. Amino acids: CASSYGTVNTEAFF. This rearrangement joins TRBV6-5 to TRBJ1-1; 7 nucleotides match TRBD1. Germline lookup yields CDR1 MNHEY and CDR2 SVGAGI. V gave up 2 bases and J gave up 2 bases; unmatched junction bases: 2. The CDR3 covers 14 residues.

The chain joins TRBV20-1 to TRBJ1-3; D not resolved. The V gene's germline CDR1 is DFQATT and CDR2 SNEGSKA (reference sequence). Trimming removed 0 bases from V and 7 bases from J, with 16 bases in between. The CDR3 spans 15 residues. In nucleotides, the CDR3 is TGCAGTGCTAGAGACAATAAGCAGCGAGGCAACACCATATATTTT. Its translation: CSARDNKQRGNTIYF.

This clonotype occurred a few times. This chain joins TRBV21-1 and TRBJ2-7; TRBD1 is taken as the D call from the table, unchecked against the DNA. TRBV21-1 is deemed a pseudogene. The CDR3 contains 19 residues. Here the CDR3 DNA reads TGTGCCAGCAGCAACGGGGGGCAGGACGTAAGATTGGTTGACTACGAGCAGTACTTC. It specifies CASSNGGQDVRLVDYEQYF.

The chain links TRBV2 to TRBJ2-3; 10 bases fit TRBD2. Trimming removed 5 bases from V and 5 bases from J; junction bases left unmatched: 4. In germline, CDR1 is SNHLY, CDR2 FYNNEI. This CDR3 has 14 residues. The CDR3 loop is CASSSSGRGDTQYF. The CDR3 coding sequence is TGTGCCAGCAGTTCCAGCGGGAGGGGAGATACGCAGTATTTT.